The rows below give T cell receptor beta chains drawn from one sample of a study of cytomegalovirus exposure and HLA in healthy donors. TCRdb's table, derived via immunoSEQ multiplex PCR, lists solely in-frame clones and lacks some. The sample includes about 91,000 clones, about 68% of them seen just once. The sample was PBMCs. These receptors were collected from a human donor in good health. CDR3s include the opening cysteine and the closing phenylalanine or tryptophan. Each record gives: J gene, V gene, CDR3 protein.

TRBJ2-7	TRBV9	CASSVGASRISYEQYF
TRBJ2-3	TRBV7-2	CASSPGVDRVSDTQYF
TRBJ2-1	TRBV7-2	CASSLVSGGAYEQFF
TRBJ1-3	TRBV7-8	CASSGYRGTPGNTIYF
TRBJ1-2	TRBV7-8	CASSLAGQGMNYGYTF
TRBJ2-1	TRBV4-1	CASSGPGQGAPNEQFF
TRBJ2-5	TRBV18	CASSRGRGETQYF
TRBJ1-1	TRBV6-1	CASRTGTELNTEAFF
TRBJ2-5	TRBV7-6	CASSAAGALWETQYF
TRBJ1-2	TRBV28	CASTPGQGIVRGGYTF
TRBJ2-3	TRBV10-3	CAISAQGITDTQYF
TRBJ2-7	TRBV7-2	CASSPRTGLFYEQYF
TRBJ2-5	TRBV2	CASSFSGGAEETQYF
TRBJ2-7	TRBV18	CASSIQVGYEQYF
TRBJ2-3	TRBV19	CASSKWGKDTQYF
TRBJ1-6	TRBV19	CASREQGGRGNSPLHF
TRBJ1-2	TRBV5-5	CASSTQANYGYTF
TRBJ2-4	TRBV2	CASRKLAGGEGGQYF
TRBJ2-7	TRBV30	CAWSGRGALEQYF
TRBJ2-7	TRBV27	CASSLMFGLAGSYEQYF
TRBJ2-6	TRBV15	CATRRGDTGAGANVLTF
TRBJ2-5	TRBV7-2	CASSLARTEQPYF
TRBJ1-5	TRBV2	CASRNRGQNNQPQHF
TRBJ1-5	TRBV11-2	CASSHDRAGNQPQHF
TRBJ2-5	TRBV9	CASSEDLRGRKETQYF
TRBJ2-2	TRBV6-1	CASSDRGSGELFF
TRBJ1-5	TRBV7-9	CASSFGDRDQPQHF
TRBJ2-7	TRBV6-6	CASSYSGTGGNEQYF
TRBJ2-3	TRBV27	CASSLNLVTDTQYF
TRBJ2-1	TRBV28	CASSLYTDRDNEQFF
TRBJ1-1	TRBV7-9	CASSFSAPNFFPPEAFF
TRBJ2-3	TRBV7-9	CASSLGQEISDTQYF
TRBJ2-7	TRBV6-1	CASSLDRVGEQYF
-	TRBV5-1	CASSLTGYEQYF
TRBJ2-3	TRBV5-6	CASSLAGLAGVGADTQYF
TRBJ2-7	TRBV30	CACRRERGYEQYF
TRBJ2-7	TRBV28	CASLWGESNEQYF
TRBJ1-4	TRBV19	CASSALGGAAEKLFF
TRBJ1-1	TRBV18	CASSGQANTEAFF
TRBJ2-6	TRBV7-8	CASSPRTGGSSGANVLTF
TRBJ1-6	TRBV10-3	CAISESERGANSPLHF
TRBJ1-1	TRBV30	CAWTDGRGLNTEAFF
TRBJ2-7	TRBV2	CASHSDGDYEQYF
TRBJ1-2	TRBV19	CASSRNRGKENGYTF
TRBJ2-7	TRBV7-9	CASSKREVYEQYF
TRBJ2-3	TRBV9	CASSGREDSDAQYF
TRBJ2-2	TRBV28	CASSSTGFNTGELFF
TRBJ1-6	TRBV13	CASSFRRGRDSPLHF
TRBJ1-1	TRBV4-2	CASSRPAGENTEAFF
TRBJ1-6	TRBV4-1	CASSHIQGTLHF
TRBJ2-3	TRBV11-2	CASSLGLAPQYF
TRBJ1-1	TRBV9	CASSADRVGLAEAFF
TRBJ1-5	TRBV10-3	CAISEAGARRNQPQHF
TRBJ1-5	TRBV25-1	CASSAQGMGNQPQHF
TRBJ2-5	TRBV4-3	CASSQAGKSRETQYF